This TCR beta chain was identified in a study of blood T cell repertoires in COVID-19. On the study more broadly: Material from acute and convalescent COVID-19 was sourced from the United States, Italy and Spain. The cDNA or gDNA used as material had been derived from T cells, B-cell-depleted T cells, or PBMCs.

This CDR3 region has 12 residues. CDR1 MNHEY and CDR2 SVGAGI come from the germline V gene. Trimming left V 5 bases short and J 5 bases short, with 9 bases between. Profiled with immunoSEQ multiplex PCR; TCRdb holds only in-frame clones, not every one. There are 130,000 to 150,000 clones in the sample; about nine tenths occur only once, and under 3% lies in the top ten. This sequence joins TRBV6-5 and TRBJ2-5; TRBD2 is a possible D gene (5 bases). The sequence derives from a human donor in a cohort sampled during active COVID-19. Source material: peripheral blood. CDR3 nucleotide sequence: TGTGCCAGCAGTCGTAGGGAGGAGACCCAGTACTTC. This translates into CASSRREETQYF.